This T cell receptor (beta chain) was recovered during a study of CD8 T cells in ankylosing spondylitis (dated by TCRdb to about 2017). Regarding the study in general: The study profiled T cell receptor beta repertoires in healthy donors and ankylosing spondylitis patients to find disease-linked TCR variants. Peripheral blood was sampled, and synovial fluid was additionally collected from ankylosing spondylitis patients. The whole study cohort included about a hundred healthy donors and under 30 ankylosing spondylitis patients.

The sample was run on an Illumina HiSeq 2500. TCR beta libraries were prepared by quantitative 5'-RACE with molecular barcodes. Per the original workflow: A new computational method based on a probabilistic model of VDJ rearrangement was used to identify disease-linked TCR variants. TCRdb cleaned the public reads at Q25 with fastp, built clones with MiXCR and kept in-frame beta chains. Duplicate CDR3 protein sequences are folded into a single record with the most common DNA and genes. What appears here as the V and J calls and clone size reflects TCRdb's work, not the paper's. The sample data list about 340,000 distinct CDR3 sequences, and under 15% of these were observed just once. 1.1% of the sample rests with the top ten. General study outcomes and caveats: Some of the motif variants had been reported before in the synovial fluid and blood of reactive arthritis patients, a finding that suggests common disease-initiation mechanisms. A TCR beta motif made up of about eight highly homologous amino acid variants appeared to be characteristic of blood from ankylosing spondylitis patients. The disease-linked clones were reported as significantly enriched in matched synovial fluid samples from ankylosing spondylitis patients. A CD8+ phenotype was shown by the disease-linked clones, which were found at relatively low frequencies in peripheral blood.

This clonotype was detected only a few times. Which antigen it targets is not known. No much larger clonotype is one base removed from it; base qualities were not supplied. The sequence derives from a male donor with ankylosing spondylitis or in good health (not recorded which). Material: blood, either unsorted or a sorted T cell fraction (not recorded which).

Here the CDR3 is given as CASSPRYSLSNQPQHF. The DNA sequence is given as TGTGCCAGCAGCCCTCGATACAGTCTTAGCAATCAGCCCCAGCATTTT. The chain links TRBV12-3 or TRBV12-4 with TRBJ1-5; no confident D gene assignment can be made. The germline ends are 15 bases apart after V is trimmed by 6 bases and J by 0 bases. The CDR3 runs 16 residues from the cysteine to the phenylalanine. The only DNA kept is the CDR3, 48 bases in frame from the first base.